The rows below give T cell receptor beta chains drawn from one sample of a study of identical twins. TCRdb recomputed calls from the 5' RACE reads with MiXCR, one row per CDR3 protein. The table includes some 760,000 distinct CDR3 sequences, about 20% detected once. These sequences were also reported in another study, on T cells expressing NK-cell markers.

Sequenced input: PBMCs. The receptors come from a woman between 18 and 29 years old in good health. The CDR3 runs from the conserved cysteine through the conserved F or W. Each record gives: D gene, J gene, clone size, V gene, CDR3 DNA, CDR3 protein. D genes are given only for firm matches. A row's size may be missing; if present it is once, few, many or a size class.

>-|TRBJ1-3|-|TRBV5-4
TGTGCCAGCAGCCAGAACACCGAGGGAAACACCATATATTTT
CASSQNTEGNTIYF
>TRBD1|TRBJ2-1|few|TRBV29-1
TGCAGCGTTACCGAACTTAAGACCGGGACAGGGTCCCACAATGAGCAGTTCTTC
CSVTELKTGTGSHNEQFF
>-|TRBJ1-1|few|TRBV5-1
TGCGCCAGCAGCCGGATCCTGGGGGCCGGCCGGAACACTGAAGCTTTCTTT
CASSRILGAGRNTEAFF
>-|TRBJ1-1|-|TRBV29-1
TGCAGCGCCGAATACACTGAAGCTTTCTTT
CSAEYTEAFF
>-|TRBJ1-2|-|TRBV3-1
TGTGCCAGCAGCCAAGGGGCAGTTTATGGCTACACCTTC
CASSQGAVYGYTF
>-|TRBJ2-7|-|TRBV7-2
TGTGCCAGCAGCTTATCCCGGAACTCCTACGAGCAGTACTTC
CASSLSRNSYEQYF
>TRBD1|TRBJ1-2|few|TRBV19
TGTGCCAGTAGCTCAGGGGGATTCCTCTATGGCTACACCTTC
CASSSGGFLYGYTF
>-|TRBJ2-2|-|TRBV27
TGTGCCAGCAGTTTTGGGTATCGCGCCGGGGAGCTGTTTTTT
CASSFGYRAGELFF
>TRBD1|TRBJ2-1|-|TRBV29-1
TGCAGCTTGTCCCCCGGGACAGGGTTCAATGAGCAGTTCTTC
CSLSPGTGFNEQFF
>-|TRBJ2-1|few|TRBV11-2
TGTGCCAGCAGCAAAGTCAATGAGCAGTTCTTC
CASSKVNEQFF
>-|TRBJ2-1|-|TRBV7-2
TGTGCCAGCAGCTTAGCCCAGGCCGGGAGCTACAATGAGCAGTTCTTC
CASSLAQAGSYNEQFF
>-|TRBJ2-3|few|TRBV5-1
TGCGCCAGCAGCTTGGAACGGCACACAGATACGCAGTATTTT
CASSLERHTDTQYF
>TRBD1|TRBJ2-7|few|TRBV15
TGTGCCACCAGCAGAGTTAGAAGGGGGCCCGGGTGCGAGCAGTACTTC
CATSRVRRGPGCEQYF
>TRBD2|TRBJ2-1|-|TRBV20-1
TGCAGTGCTAGAGATTATGGAAGCGGGAGTTACAATGAGCAGTTCTTC
CSARDYGSGSYNEQFF
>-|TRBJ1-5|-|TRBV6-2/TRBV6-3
TGTGCCAGCAGTTCCCGGGGGCTCAATCAGCCCCAGCATTTT
CASSSRGLNQPQHF
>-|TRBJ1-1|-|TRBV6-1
TGTGCCAGCAGTGAACATCGGGGGGCGCGAGCTTTCTTT
CASSEHRGARAFF
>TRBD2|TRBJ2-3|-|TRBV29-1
TGCAGCTTAGCGGGAGTTGAGGCAGATACGCAGTATTTT
CSLAGVEADTQYF
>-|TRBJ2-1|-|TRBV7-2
TGTGCCAGCAGCCGTGAGACTTACAATGAGCAGTTCTTC
CASSRETYNEQFF
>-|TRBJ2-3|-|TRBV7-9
TGTGCCAGCAGCTCCTTTGGGGGGAGCACAGATACGCAGTATTTT
CASSSFGGSTDTQYF
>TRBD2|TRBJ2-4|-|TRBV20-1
TGCAGTGCTCAGATAGCGGGCAAAAACATTCAGTACTTC
CSAQIAGKNIQYF
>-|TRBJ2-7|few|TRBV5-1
TGCGCCAGCAGCTTGGAGCCTTGGGACGAGCAGTACTTC
CASSLEPWDEQYF
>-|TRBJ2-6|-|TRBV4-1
TGCGCCAGCAGGCCCCAAGTGGCGGGGACAACTGGGGCCAACGTCCTGACTTTC
CASRPQVAGTTGANVLTF
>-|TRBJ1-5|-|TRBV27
TGTGCCAGCAGTTTGGATGGGGCAGGGCCCAGAAGCAATCAGCCCCAGCATTTT
CASSLDGAGPRSNQPQHF
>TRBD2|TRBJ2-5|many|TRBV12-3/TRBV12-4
TGTGCCAGCAGTCGTAGCGGGTCGCCCCCAGGGACCCAGTACTTC
CASSRSGSPPGTQYF
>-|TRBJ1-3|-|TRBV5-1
TGCGCCAGCAGCCTAGGGGATTCTGGTGGAAACACCATATATTTT
CASSLGDSGGNTIYF
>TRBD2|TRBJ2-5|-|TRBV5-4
TGTGCCAGCAGCGTGGGGGCACGGGGAAGCGGGAGATGGGCAGAGACCCAGTACTTC
CASSVGARGSGRWAETQYF
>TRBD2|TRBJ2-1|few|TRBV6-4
TGTGCCAGCAGTGACTTAAGCGGGGGCGGCTACAATGAGCAGTTCTTC
CASSDLSGGGYNEQFF
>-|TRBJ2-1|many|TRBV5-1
TGCGCCAGCAGCTTGGTAGGGAACTCCTACAATGAGCAGTTCTTC
CASSLVGNSYNEQFF
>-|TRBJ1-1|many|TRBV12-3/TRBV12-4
TGTGCCAGCAGTGTCGACCCAACCCGGTCTGAAGCTTTCTTT
CASSVDPTRSEAFF
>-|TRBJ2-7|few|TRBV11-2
TGTGCCAGCAGCTTAAGATTAGGGATGGAGACCTACGAGCAGTACTTC
CASSLRLGMETYEQYF
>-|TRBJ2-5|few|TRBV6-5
TGTGCCAGCAGTTGGACAGACCAAGAGACCCAGTACTTC
CASSWTDQETQYF